A selection of T cell receptor beta chains follows, all from one sample in a study of CXCR3-negative and CXCR3-positive naive CD8 T cells. Following a re-call of the 5' RACE reads, TCRdb has one entry per CDR3 protein and lacks DNA. Found here are approximately 60,000 distinct CDR3 sequences; the top ten clones hold about 20%. Sequencing input: memory CD8+ T cells from blood. These receptors came from a human donor in good health. Some clones in this sample may be carry-over from other donors' samples. The CDR3 runs from the conserved cysteine through the conserved F or W. Clone size is shown for a subset of rows, as once, few, many or a class of expanded clone.

v_call,clone_size,j_call,cdr3_aa
TRBV29-1,NA,TRBJ2-3,CSVHGTRTDTQYF
TRBV12-3/TRBV12-4,NA,TRBJ2-1,CASSFLAATDSYNEQFF
TRBV28,NA,TRBJ2-4,CASSFYGGVAKNIQYF
TRBV4-1,NA,TRBJ2-2,CASSQGWNTGELFF
TRBV19,NA,TRBJ2-1,CASQFMFSSYNEQFF
TRBV7-9,NA,TRBJ2-1,CASSWDSRQFF
TRBV19,NA,TRBJ2-4,CASSIFSLGGNIQYF
TRBV5-1,NA,TRBJ2-7,CASSSGIGLESYEQYF
TRBV20-1,NA,TRBJ2-1,CSARSGDLYNEQFF
TRBV6-5,NA,TRBJ1-2,CASSYGRGRGYTF
TRBV10-3,NA,TRBJ2-7,CAISGEHSNEQYF
TRBV4-1,NA,TRBJ2-1,CASSQDSGTYNEQFF
TRBV10-3,NA,TRBJ2-1,CAISESRNEQFF
TRBV28,NA,TRBJ2-3,CASSLGTSGLLDTQYF
TRBV7-2,NA,TRBJ2-7,CASTLAGSYEQYF
TRBV29-1,NA,TRBJ1-1,CSVVGGVNTEAFF
TRBV7-9,NA,TRBJ1-1,CASSQQGSEAFF
TRBV20-1,NA,TRBJ2-7,CSATGDPWEQYF
TRBV11-2,NA,TRBJ2-1,CASLGAPGGGVDEQFF
TRBV28,NA,TRBJ1-5,CASTTGAHSNQPQHF
TRBV19,NA,TRBJ1-2,CASSMHSGGYGYTF
TRBV29-1,NA,TRBJ1-2,CSVGQSYGYTF
TRBV7-2,NA,TRBJ2-1,CASSLQGGAYNEQFF
TRBV12-3/TRBV12-4,NA,TRBJ2-5,CASSFLGARQETQYF
TRBV29-1,NA,TRBJ2-7,CSLPIGSRYEQYF
TRBV20-1,NA,TRBJ1-1,CSASTGQNTEAFF
TRBV29-1,NA,TRBJ1-2,CSVRGTEAYGYTF
TRBV29-1,NA,TRBJ1-2,CSAGAGQGASNYGYTF
TRBV2,NA,TRBJ1-6,CASSGHLSSYNSPLHF
TRBV7-8,NA,TRBJ2-2,CASSHPSRGPWELFF
TRBV7-6,NA,TRBJ2-7,CASSLERESSYEQYF
TRBV7-9,NA,TRBJ1-2,CASSSGRGGGYTF
TRBV7-6,NA,TRBJ1-5,CASSPWQGGFESNQPQHF
TRBV10-3,NA,TRBJ2-5,CAISGDGIQETQYF
TRBV5-1,NA,TRBJ2-2,CASSSYTSGQGNTGELFF
TRBV6-2/TRBV6-3,NA,TRBJ2-6,CASTTAPISGANVLTF
TRBV29-1,NA,TRBJ2-2,CSVGQGVAARELFF
TRBV21-1,NA,TRBJ1-2,CASSQPYVRTAAPSNYGYTF
TRBV7-9,NA,TRBJ2-4,CASSPRQEGRQDIQYF
TRBV2,NA,TRBJ2-3,CASRGRNTDTQYF
TRBV7-8,NA,TRBJ2-1,CASSLTLTNEQFF
TRBV11-3,NA,TRBJ2-5,CASSLDRKTQYF
TRBV7-3,NA,TRBJ2-2,CASSSGGELFF
TRBV7-9,medium-sized,TRBJ1-1,CASNRGSFTEAFF
TRBV15,NA,TRBJ2-1,CATSRDFGNPSEQFF
TRBV4-1,NA,TRBJ1-1,CASSQDPGTGTEAFF